The sample holds one count of the clone carrying this T cell receptor (beta chain). Germline-derived CDR1 and CDR2 are LGHDT and YNNKEL (reference sequence). The V gene lost 4 bases and the J gene lost 8 bases, with 15 bases spanning the gap. The CDR3 length is 14 residues. The entry originates in a study of blood T cell repertoires in COVID-19. Ages ranged from about 18 to 89 years, with residence in 24 US areas. Participants were placed into cohorts based on the clinical history they reported. Among Cohort 3 donors, those recovered had two negative PCRs, clearance, or symptom resolution. Original processing methods: By means of reference gene primer amplification, nucleated cell counts were estimated. Using immunoSEQ multiplex PCR, the repertoire was profiled, and TCRdb retains in-frame clones only, with some absent. V, J and clone size were drawn from that table, and D and trimming were deduced from the DNA. Of approximately 480,000 clones in the sample, around 90% were seen once.

The J gene is TRBJ2-1, the V gene TRBV3-1 (or the pseudogene TRBV3-2); TRBD2 is a possible D gene (6 bases). The sequencing input was PBMCs or T cells enriched from blood (not recorded which). The clonotype comes from a woman between 18 and 29 years old who had recovered from COVID-19. The CDR3 DNA reads TGTGCCAGCAGCCGCGGGACTCTAGGGGATGAGCAGTTCTTC. This codes for CASSRGTLGDEQFF.